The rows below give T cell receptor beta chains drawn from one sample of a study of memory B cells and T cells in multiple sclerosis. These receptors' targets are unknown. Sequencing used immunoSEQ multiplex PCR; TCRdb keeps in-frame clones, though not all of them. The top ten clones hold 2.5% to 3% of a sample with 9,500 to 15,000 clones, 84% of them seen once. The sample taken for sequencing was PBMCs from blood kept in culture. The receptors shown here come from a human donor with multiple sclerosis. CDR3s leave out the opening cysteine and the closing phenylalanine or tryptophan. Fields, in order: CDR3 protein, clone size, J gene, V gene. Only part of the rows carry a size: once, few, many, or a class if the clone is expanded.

ASRIGTSGVGELF,-,TRBJ2-2,TRBV2
ASSRTSGTITDTQY,-,TRBJ2-3,TRBV27
ASSLPQLGTEAF,-,TRBJ1-1,TRBV5-4
ASSQEGPGTGVLYGYT,-,TRBJ1-2,TRBV4-2
ASKAASYEQY,-,TRBJ2-7,TRBV6-6
ASSLDRVTDTQY,-,TRBJ2-3,TRBV5-1
ASSLWGQGLYNEQF,-,TRBJ2-1,TRBV28
AISAENYGYT,-,TRBJ1-2,TRBV10-3
ASSQASPGNTIY,-,TRBJ1-3,TRBV2
ASSVLAEFSNEQF,-,TRBJ2-1,TRBV7-7
ASSGYRGTTNEKLF,-,TRBJ1-4,TRBV2
ASSPPAGLSATQY,-,TRBJ2-3,TRBV18
ASSPLRARDLDTQY,-,TRBJ2-3,TRBV18
ASRSTGKNQPQH,-,TRBJ1-5,TRBV6-5
ASSLKVEQF,-,TRBJ2-1,TRBV7-9
ASSDSGYGYT,-,TRBJ1-2,TRBV10-2
ASSIPGAGNEKLF,medium-sized,TRBJ1-4,TRBV19
ASTTEDTRREKLF,few,TRBJ1-4,TRBV19
ASSLDPAGGYT,-,TRBJ1-2,TRBV11-2
ASSQPPTSGGAYEQF,-,TRBJ2-1,TRBV4-2
ASSPEGYTDTQY,-,TRBJ2-3,TRBV5-1
ASSYSTGDGYT,-,TRBJ1-2,TRBV6-5
ASSLNPAGGGTDTQY,-,TRBJ2-3,TRBV7-3